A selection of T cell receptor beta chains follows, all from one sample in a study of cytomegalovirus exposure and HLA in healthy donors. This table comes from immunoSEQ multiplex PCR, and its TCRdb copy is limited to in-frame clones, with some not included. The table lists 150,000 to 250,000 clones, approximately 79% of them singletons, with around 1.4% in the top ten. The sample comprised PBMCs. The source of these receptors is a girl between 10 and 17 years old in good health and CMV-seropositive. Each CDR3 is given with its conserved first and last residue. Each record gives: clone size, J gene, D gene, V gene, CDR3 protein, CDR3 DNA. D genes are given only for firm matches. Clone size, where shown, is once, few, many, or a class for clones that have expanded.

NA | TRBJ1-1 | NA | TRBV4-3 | CASSLEGNTEAFF | TGCGCCAGCAGCTTAGAGGGGAACACTGAAGCTTTCTTT
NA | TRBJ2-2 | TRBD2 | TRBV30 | CAWGGLAASGELFF | TGTGCCTGGGGGGGACTAGCGGCGAGTGGGGAGCTGTTTTTT
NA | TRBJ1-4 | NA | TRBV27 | CASSRVSTATNEKLFF | TGTGCCAGCAGTCGAGTAAGCACCGCAACTAATGAAAAACTGTTTTTT
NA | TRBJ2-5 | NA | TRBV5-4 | CASSLGLQETQYF | TGTGCCAGCAGCTTGGGACTACAAGAGACCCAGTACTTC
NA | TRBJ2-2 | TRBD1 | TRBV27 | CASNPTGGVSGELFF | TGTGCCAGCAACCCTACAGGGGGCGTCTCCGGGGAGCTGTTTTTT
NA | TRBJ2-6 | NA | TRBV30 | CACDNPTSGSGANVLTF | TGTGCCTGTGATAATCCGACATCAGGCTCTGGGGCCAACGTCCTGACTTTC
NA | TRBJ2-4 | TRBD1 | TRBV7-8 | CASSSPGGAKNIQYF | TGTGCCAGCAGCTCACCAGGGGGTGCCAAAAACATTCAGTACTTC
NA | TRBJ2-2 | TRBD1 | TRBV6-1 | CASRIRGQGAGELFF | TGTGCCAGCAGAATAAGAGGACAGGGTGCCGGGGAGCTGTTTTTT
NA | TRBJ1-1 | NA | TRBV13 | CASLRAPRGTEAFF | TGTGCCAGCTTGCGAGCCCCTCGGGGCACTGAAGCTTTCTTT
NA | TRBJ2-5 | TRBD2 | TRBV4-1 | CASSQDASGVETQYF | TGCGCCAGCAGCCAAGACGCTAGCGGTGTCGAGACCCAGTACTTC
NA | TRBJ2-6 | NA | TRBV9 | CASSVPGTPHVLTF | TGTGCCAGCAGCGTACCCGGGACACCCCACGTCCTGACTTTC
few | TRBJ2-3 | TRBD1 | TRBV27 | CASREDRGSDTQYF | TGTGCCAGCAGAGAGGACAGGGGATCAGATACGCAGTATTTT
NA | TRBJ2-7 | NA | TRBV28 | CASSSQGNEQYF | TGTGCCAGCAGTTCTCAGGGTAACGAGCAGTACTTC
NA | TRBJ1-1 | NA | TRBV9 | CASSVVNAGEAFF | TGTGCCAGCAGCGTAGTGAACGCAGGTGAAGCTTTCTTT